This T cell receptor beta chain originates from a study of PD-1 blockade in classical Hodgkin lymphoma (dated by TCRdb to 2019 to 2021). Describing the broader study: Nivolumab dosing was 3 mg/kg intravenously every 2 weeks, continuing until either disease progression or unacceptable toxicity. The study used CyTOF and TCR beta sequencing to define a peripheral blood immune signature of response to PD-1 blockade in classical Hodgkin lymphoma.

On the study overall, not on this receptor specifically: The study covered only a single clinical trial cohort, and the causes of the repertoire differences, possibly disease activity or prior therapy, were still not defined. Lower diversity was seen in patients whose nivolumab began less than 1 year after ASCT, and these patients were left out of later analyses so that immune reconstitution would not confound the results. Trial patients with a complete response had baseline diversity similar to that of newly diagnosed patients, while partial responders and progressors had significantly lower diversity. A significant rise by C4D1 was seen in CD4+ but not CD8+ TCR diversity (p=0.0027 vs p=0.16), with the rise being most apparent in complete responders (p=0.02). Newly diagnosed patients were reported to have lower baseline TCR diversity than healthy donors, and relapsed/refractory patients were reported to have lower baseline TCR diversity still.

Concerning this clone: Which antigen it targets is not known. Base qualities are not recorded, but no much larger clone differs from it by a single base.

This sample's time point label indicates: cycle 1 day 1 (C1D1), immediately before nivolumab initiation. Relapse after autologous stem cell transplantation had occurred in all trial patients, and cohorts A, B and C were distinguished by prior brentuximab vedotin exposure. The trial cohort included fewer than 60 patients with relapsed/refractory classical Hodgkin lymphoma, and each patient had a best overall response of complete response, partial response or progressive disease. Trial patients were treated with single-agent nivolumab in the multi-cohort phase II CheckMate 205 trial. An independent review committee assessed best overall response by applying the 2007 International Working Group response criteria. Trial PBMCs were obtained immediately prior to nivolumab initiation (C1D1) and on therapy at cycle 2 day 1 and cycle 4 day 1. Peripheral blood was collected in 8 mL Vacutainer Cell Preparation Tubes, from which PBMCs were isolated by centrifugation and then cryopreserved.

Its CDR3 holds 16 amino acids, cysteine through phenylalanine. Here the CDR3 DNA is all that survives: 48 bases in frame from base 1. CDR1 and CDR2, per the germline V gene, are KGHSH and LQKENI. V lost 2 bases and J lost 7 bases; the stretch between them is 18 bases long. Genomic DNA was extracted with the Qiagen DNeasy kit from unsorted PBMCs and from negatively selected CD4+ and CD8+ fractions. Amplification of TCR beta CDR3 regions was done by immunoSEQ multiplex PCR with primers that anneal to V and J segments. Amplification bias was minimized using a synthetic immune receptor repertoire, and residual bias was removed computationally after sequencing. Per the source publication's procedure: Custom Python scripts were used to quantify repertoire diversity as the Shannon entropy index. Unsorted, CD4+ and CD8+ repertoires were examined separately, except in combined analyses, for which CD4+ and CD8+ sequences were merged in silico. Clonal expansion was defined as a frequency increase of at least 2-fold after treatment compared with C1D1, and clones undetected at baseline were assigned a pseudocount of 0.5. Singleton clones were defined as clones with 0 or 1 copy at C1D1, and non-singleton clones were defined as clones with 2 or more copies. Clones expanded in unsorted samples were annotated as CD4+, CD8+ or unknown by matching protein sequences in sorted samples from the same patient. Wilcoxon tests were applied to paired samples to test diversity changes from C1D1 to C4D1. What TCRdb holds here is the immuneACCESS table cut down to in-frame rearrangements. Part of the clones is not present; checked against another copy, under half of the missing clones reflect an unresolved V gene, and the others are unexplained. The DNA gave D and trimming, while V, J and clone size come from that table. The sample table records roughly 61,000 clones; over 75% of these occur just once. In total, the top ten clones hold over 14% of the sample.

The input for sequencing was peripheral blood mononuclear cells (PBMCs), taken at baseline. This sequence uses TRBV18 and TRBJ2-1; TRBD2 is a possible D gene, resting on 5 matching bases. The receptor's source is a human donor with classical Hodgkin lymphoma. The CDR3 here reads CASSPMNRGGRNEQFF. At the DNA level, the sequence is TGTGCCAGCTCACCAATGAACCGCGGAGGAAGGAATGAGCAGTTCTTC.